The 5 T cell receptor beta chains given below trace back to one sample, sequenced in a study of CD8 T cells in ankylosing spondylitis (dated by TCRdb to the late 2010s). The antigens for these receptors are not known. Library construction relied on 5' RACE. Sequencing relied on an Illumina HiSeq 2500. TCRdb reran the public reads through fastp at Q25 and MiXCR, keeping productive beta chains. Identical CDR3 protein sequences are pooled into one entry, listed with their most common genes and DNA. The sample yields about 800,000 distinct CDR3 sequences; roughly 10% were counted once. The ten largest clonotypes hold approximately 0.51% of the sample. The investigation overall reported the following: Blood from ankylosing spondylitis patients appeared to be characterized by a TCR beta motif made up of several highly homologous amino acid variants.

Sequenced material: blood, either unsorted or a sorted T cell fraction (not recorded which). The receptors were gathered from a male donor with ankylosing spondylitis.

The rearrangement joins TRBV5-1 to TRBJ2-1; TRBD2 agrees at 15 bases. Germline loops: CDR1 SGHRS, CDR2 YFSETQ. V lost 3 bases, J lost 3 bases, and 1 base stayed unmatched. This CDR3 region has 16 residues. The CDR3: CASSSGLAGGYNEQFF. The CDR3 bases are TGCGCCAGCAGCTCGGGACTAGCGGGGGGCTACAATGAGCAGTTCTTC.

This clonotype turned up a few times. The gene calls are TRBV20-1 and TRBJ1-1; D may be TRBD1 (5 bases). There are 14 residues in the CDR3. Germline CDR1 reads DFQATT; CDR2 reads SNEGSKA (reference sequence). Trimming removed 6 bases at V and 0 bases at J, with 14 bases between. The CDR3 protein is CSARFGTMNTEAFF. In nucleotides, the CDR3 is TGCAGTGCCAGATTTGGGACGATGAACACTGAAGCTTTCTTT.

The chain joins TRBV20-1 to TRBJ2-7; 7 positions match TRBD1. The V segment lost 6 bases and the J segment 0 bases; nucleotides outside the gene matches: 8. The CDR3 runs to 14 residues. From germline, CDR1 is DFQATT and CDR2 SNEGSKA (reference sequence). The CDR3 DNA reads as TGCAGTGCCATAACAGGGGACATCTCCTACGAGCAGTACTTC. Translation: CSAITGDISYEQYF.

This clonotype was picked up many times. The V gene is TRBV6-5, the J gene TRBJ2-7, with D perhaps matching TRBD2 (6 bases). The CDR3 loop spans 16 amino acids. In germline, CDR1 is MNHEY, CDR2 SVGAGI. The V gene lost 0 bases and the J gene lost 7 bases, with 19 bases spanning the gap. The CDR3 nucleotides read TGTGCCAGCAGTTACTCGTTGGCTAGCGTCTCTAGGGAGCAGTACTTC. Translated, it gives CASSYSLASVSREQYF.

The CDR3 DNA follows: TGCGCCAGCAGCTTGGCCAGGACAGATAATTCACCCCTCCACTTT. Amino acid sequence: CASSLARTDNSPLHF. V usage is TRBV5-1 and J usage is TRBJ1-6; D might be TRBD1 (6 bases). Germline loops: CDR1 SGHRS, CDR2 YFSETQ. The CDR3 consists of 15 residues. V was trimmed by 0 bases and J by 5 bases, leaving 9 bases between them.